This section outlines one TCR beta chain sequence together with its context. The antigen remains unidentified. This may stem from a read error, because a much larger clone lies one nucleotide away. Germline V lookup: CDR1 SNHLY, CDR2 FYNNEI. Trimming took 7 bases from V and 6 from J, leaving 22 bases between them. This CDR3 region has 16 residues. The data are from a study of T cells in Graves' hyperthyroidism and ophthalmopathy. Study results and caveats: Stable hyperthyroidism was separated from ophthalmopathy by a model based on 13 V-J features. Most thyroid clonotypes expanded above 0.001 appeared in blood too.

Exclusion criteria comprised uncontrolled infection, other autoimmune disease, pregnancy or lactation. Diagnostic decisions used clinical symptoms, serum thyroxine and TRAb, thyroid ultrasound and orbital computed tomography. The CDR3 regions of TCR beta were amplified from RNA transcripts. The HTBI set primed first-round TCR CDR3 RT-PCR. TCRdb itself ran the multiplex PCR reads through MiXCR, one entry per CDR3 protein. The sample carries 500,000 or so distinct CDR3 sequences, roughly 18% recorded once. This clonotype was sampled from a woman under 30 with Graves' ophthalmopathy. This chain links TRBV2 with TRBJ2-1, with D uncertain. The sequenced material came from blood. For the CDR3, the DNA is TGTGCCAGCAATCGCCTACTGGCGAACGGACGCAATGAGCAGTTCTTC. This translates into CASNRLLANGRNEQFF.